The clone carrying this TCR beta chain was detected once. Antigen: not known. The ends were cut back, 2 bases at V and 3 bases at J, with 17 bases in the middle. Germline V gives CDR1 GTSNPN, CDR2 SVGIG (reference sequence). The CDR3 totals 16 residues. Generated by immunoSEQ multiplex PCR, the TCRdb table keeps only in-frame clones and is missing some. The sample consists of roughly 130,000 clones, approximately 92% of them appearing once. This entry belongs to a study of cytomegalovirus exposure and HLA in healthy donors. Study outcomes and limitations: The study listed approximately 170 cytomegalovirus-associated TCR beta chains. In a later analysis, first-cohort TCR clusters were found to tend to co-occur in the 90 to 150 validation repertoires.

This sequence joins TRBV30 and TRBJ2-4, with a possible D match to TRBD2 (6 bases). The clonotype was recovered from a young woman in good health and CMV-seropositive. The sequencing sample was made of PBMCs. The CDR3 coding sequence is TGTGCCTGGAGTCCTTCTTTTCGTAGCGGCAAAAACATTCAGTACTTC. Its protein is CAWSPSFRSGKNIQYF.